The source of this T cell receptor (beta chain) is a study of siplizumab effects on memory and regulatory T cells. Remarks on this clone: Its target is not known.

Study conclusions and caveats: Alloreactive clones mapping to unstimulated subsets formed only a minor fraction. About 75-95% of proliferating CD4+ or CD8+ clones had no assignable naive or memory phenotype.

Germline V gene data show CDR1 as SGHVS and CDR2 as FNYEAQ. V was trimmed by 1 base and J by 0 bases, leaving 14 bases between them. CDR3 length equals 17 residues. TCRdb's table, derived via immunoSEQ multiplex PCR, lists solely in-frame clones and lacks some. Altogether approximately 94,000 clones are present, 90% to 95% being singletons, with the ten largest covering approximately 7.1%. J is TRBJ2-3 and V is TRBV7-6, with D hard to call. The receptor was derived from a human donor in good health. Sequences were obtained from CD8+ T cells sorted from blood. The CDR3 loop reads CASSLDHRFYSTDTQYF. Here the CDR3 DNA reads TGTGCCAGCAGCTTAGATCACCGGTTCTATAGCACAGATACGCAGTATTTT.